One sample yielded the 17 T cell receptor beta chains listed below, sequenced in a study of T cells in localized non-small cell lung cancer. Data came from immunoSEQ multiplex PCR; TCRdb stores just in-frame clones and leaves some out. The repertoire holds approximately 2,000 clones, with around 25% as singletons. Sample: lung tumor tissue, taken before any cancer treatment. Receptors were obtained from a man aged 35-75 years with stage III lung adenocarcinoma.

The rearrangement joins TRBV11-3 to TRBJ1-1; D not certain. Germline V gene data show CDR1 as SGHNT and CDR2 as YENEEA. The CDR3 runs to 14 residues. Trimming shortened V by 7 bases and J by 1 base, and 13 bases separated the two germline ends. The CDR3 is CASTRTRGNTEAFF. The CDR3 DNA is TGTGCCAGCACCAGAACTCGGGGGAACACTGAAGCTTTCTTT.

This clone showed up just a few times. This chain links TRBV9 with TRBJ2-7; TRBD2 agrees at 7 bases. This CDR3 spans 14 amino acids. Trimming at V came to 6 bases and at J to 3 bases, leaving 9 bases not matched to a gene. The germline CDR1 and CDR2 sequences are SGDLS and YYNGEE. The CDR3 bases are TGTGCCAGCACCATAGGGGAGGGTAGCTACGAGCAGTACTTC. Translation: CASTIGEGSYEQYF.

This rearrangement joins TRBV25-1 to TRBJ2-3; 8 nucleotides match TRBD1. The trim removed 0 bases at V and 2 bases at J, leaving 4 bases unmatched. This CDR3 region has 16 residues. CDR1 is MGHDK, CDR2 SYGVNS, per germline. The CDR3 DNA sequence: TGTGCCAGCAGTGAATACCAGGGGGCCCCCACAGATACGCAGTATTTT. Residues: CASSEYQGAPTDTQYF.

The gene calls are TRBV14 and TRBJ1-2, with 8 bases that match TRBD1. Trimming took 1 base from V and 4 from J; bases not matched to a gene: 14. Germline V lookup: CDR1 SGHDN, CDR2 FVKESK. This CDR3 is 18 amino acids long. CDR3 residues: CASSQGKPQGARTYGYTF. In nucleotides, the CDR3 is TGTGCCAGCAGCCAAGGGAAACCGCAGGGGGCTAGGACCTATGGCTACACCTTC.

This clone was observed a handful of times. This chain connects TRBV18 to TRBJ2-1; D is unresolved. Germline CDR1 is KGHSH and CDR2 is LQKENI. V was pared by 3 bases and J by 5 bases, with 8 bases between. This CDR3 spans 13 amino acids. DNA of the CDR3: TGTGCCAGCTCACCGCGCACCGACAATGAGCAGTTCTTC. Its protein product is CASSPRTDNEQFF.

This clone was seen a few times. V is TRBV11-3 and J is TRBJ1-1; D unresolved. V was shortened by 4 bases and J by 1 base, with 25 bases between the two germline ends. The CDR3 extends over 19 amino acids. Germline values: CDR1 SGHNT, CDR2 YENEEA. The CDR3 reads CASSSLFPSDSQENTEAFF. The CDR3 bases are TGTGCCAGCAGCTCACTTTTCCCTAGTGATTCCCAGGAGAACACTGAAGCTTTCTTT.

The chain uses TRBV5-1 and TRBJ1-2, with TRBD1 as a possible D gene (6 bases). V was clipped by 4 bases and J by 6 bases, with 19 bases between them. This CDR3 contains 15 residues. Germline V gives CDR1 SGHRS, CDR2 YFSETQ. The CDR3 coding sequence is TGCGCCAGCAGCACAACCGGGACACTAGTTGATGGCTACACCTTC. It is translated as CASSTTGTLVDGYTF.

The chain is built from TRBV11-3 and TRBJ1-2; D may be TRBD1 (6 bases). The CDR3 has 16 amino acids. Trimming removed 3 bases from V and 0 bases from J, with 14 bases in between. The germline gives CDR1 SGHNT, CDR2 YENEEA. Here the CDR3 reads CASSLVTGSTNYGYTF. DNA for the CDR3: TGTGCCAGCAGCTTGGTGACAGGATCAACTAACTATGGCTACACCTTC.

A few counts support this clone. V gene TRBV6-7 combines with J gene TRBJ2-1; D remains unclear. TRBV6-7 is an ORF, and what it does is uncertain. V lost 5 bases and J 0 bases, leaving 11 bases between the germline ends. The CDR3 covers 15 residues. In DNA, the CDR3 is TGTGCCAGCAGTGAAGCAGCGAGCTCCTACAATGAGCAGTTCTTC. Translating gives CASSEAASSYNEQFF.

This clone occurred a few times. The J gene is TRBJ2-6, the V gene TRBV19; D call uncertain. Germline lookup yields CDR1 LNHDA and CDR2 SQIVND (reference sequence). V lost 5 bases to trimming and J lost 0 bases, with 17 bases between them. The CDR3 length is 18 residues. The CDR3 region has the DNA TGTGCCAGTAGTCCAGACCCCCCATTTAACTCTGGGGCCAACGTCCTGACTTTC. Its translation: CASSPDPPFNSGANVLTF.

The J gene is TRBJ2-5, the V gene TRBV14, with D tentatively TRBD1 or TRBD2 (5 bases each). From germline, CDR1 is SGHDN and CDR2 FVKESK. With 4 bases removed from V and 2 bases from J, the gap between germline ends came to 14 bases. This CDR3 spans 15 amino acids. CDR3 DNA sequence: TGTGCCAGCAGCCCTCCGGGACGCCAACAAGAGACCCAGTACTTC. Protein sequence: CASSPPGRQQETQYF.

This clone was counted between two and nine times. J is TRBJ2-2 and V is TRBV18; D might be TRBD1 (5 bases). Trimming cost V 2 bases and J 1 base, with 5 bases left between them. The CDR3 sequence is 14 residues long. From germline, CDR1 is KGHSH and CDR2 LQKENI. CDR3: CASSPGQNTGELFF. CDR3 bases: TGTGCCAGCTCACCAGGACAGAACACCGGGGAGCTGTTTTTT.

This clone was picked up a small number of times. This chain connects TRBV6-8 to TRBJ1-5; 8 nucleotides agree with TRBD1. Per the germline V gene, CDR1 is MNHGY and CDR2 is SAAAGT. Germline trimming cut 10 bases from V and 1 base from J; bases unmatched to any gene: 6. The CDR3 covers 14 residues. This CDR3 is CAIGTGNSNQPQHF. The CDR3 DNA is TGTGCCATCGGGACAGGCAACAGCAATCAGCCCCAGCATTTT.

The chain has TRBV12-5 and TRBJ2-3, with D perhaps TRBD1 or TRBD2 (5 bases each). The V gene lost 4 bases and the J gene lost 4 bases, with 9 bases spanning the gap. Looked up from germline, CDR1 is LGHNT and CDR2 is FRNRAP. This CDR3 region has 13 residues. This CDR3 is CASGSGTADTQYF. CDR3 bases: TGTGCTAGTGGTTCAGGGACGGCAGATACGCAGTATTTT.

By share, this clone counts as medium-sized. The chain uses TRBV13 and TRBJ1-1; D not certain. CDR3 length: 14 residues. Germline lookup yields CDR1 PRHDT and CDR2 FYEKMQ (reference sequence). Trimming removed 0 bases from V and 2 bases from J, with 7 bases in between. The CDR3 region is CASSLGVGNTEAFF. CDR3 in DNA: TGTGCCAGCAGCTTAGGGGTTGGAAACACTGAAGCTTTCTTT. Together with reference TRBV13 and TRBJ1-1, the CDR3 gives the full variable domain: AAGVIQSPRHLIKEKRETATLKCYPIPRHDTVYWYQQGPGQDPQFLISFYEKMQSDKGSIPDRFSAQQFSDYHSELNMSSLELGDSALYFCASSLGVGNTEAFFGQGTRLTVV.

This clone was detected a few times. The chain uses TRBV6-8 and TRBJ1-1; TRBD1 matches 8 bases. The CDR3 sequence is 17 residues long. Unmatched junction bases numbered 11, after V lost 5 bases and J lost 0 bases. CDR1 is MNHGY, CDR2 SAAAGT, per germline. CDR3 protein: CASSQTDRGLMNTEAFF. CDR3 nucleotide sequence: TGTGCCAGCAGTCAGACCGACAGGGGCCTAATGAACACTGAAGCTTTCTTT.

This sequence joins TRBV9 and TRBJ2-2; D might be TRBD1 or TRBD2, each matching 5 bases. Germline V gene data show CDR1 as SGDLS and CDR2 as YYNGEE. V lost 1 base to trimming and J lost 2 bases, with 9 bases between them. This CDR3 comprises 15 residues. The CDR3 region is CASSVYGTNTGELFF. CDR3 DNA sequence: TGTGCCAGCAGCGTATACGGGACCAACACCGGGGAGCTGTTTTTT. Based on the CDR3 plus reference TRBV9 and TRBJ2-2, the full variable domain is DSGVTQTPKHLITATGQRVTLRCSPRSGDLSVYWYQQSLDQGLQFLIQYYNGEERAKGNILERFSAQQFPDLHSELNLSSLELGDSALYFCASSVYGTNTGELFFGEGSRLTVL.